A selection of T cell receptor beta chains follows, all from one sample in a study of T cells in Graves' hyperthyroidism and ophthalmopathy. TCRdb re-analysed the multiplex PCR reads in MiXCR, keeping a single row per CDR3 protein. The sample holds roughly 200,000 distinct CDR3 sequences, around a sixth seen once. The sequenced sample consisted of blood. These receptors came from a woman aged 45-59 years with Graves' hyperthyroidism. Both conserved end residues are part of each CDR3. The order of the fields is clone size, J gene, D gene, V gene, CDR3 DNA, CDR3 protein. The D gene is left open where the match is weak. Expanded clones get a size class; other rows say once, few or many, or leave the size out.

abundance: few
j_gene: TRBJ2-7
d_gene: -
v_gene: TRBV5-1
CDR3nt: TGCGCCTACGGTGCCAGTCCCTACGAGCAGTACTTC
CDR3aa: CAYGASPYEQYF

abundance: many
j_gene: TRBJ2-7
d_gene: TRBD2
v_gene: TRBV29-1
CDR3nt: TGCAGCGCCGCGGGACTAGCGGGAGGGTCCTCCTACGAGCAGTACTTC
CDR3aa: CSAAGLAGGSSYEQYF

abundance: few
j_gene: TRBJ1-2
d_gene: TRBD1
v_gene: TRBV12-3/TRBV12-4
CDR3nt: TGTGCCAGCAGAACAGACAGGGCCTCCTATGGCTACACCTTC
CDR3aa: CASRTDRASYGYTF

abundance: many
j_gene: TRBJ2-1
d_gene: -
v_gene: TRBV7-3
CDR3nt: TGTGCCAGCAGCTTAAGTGGGCTAAAGAGCTCCTACAATGAGCAGTTCTTC
CDR3aa: CASSLSGLKSSYNEQFF

abundance: -
j_gene: TRBJ1-3
d_gene: -
v_gene: TRBV20-1
CDR3nt: TGCAGTGCTACAGCTCCCGGAAACACCATATATTTT
CDR3aa: CSATAPGNTIYF

abundance: few
j_gene: TRBJ1-2
d_gene: -
v_gene: TRBV7-3
CDR3nt: TGTGCCAGCAGCTTAACGGTGGAACCTAAACCTAACTATGGCTACACCTTC
CDR3aa: CASSLTVEPKPNYGYTF

abundance: many
j_gene: TRBJ1-1
d_gene: -
v_gene: TRBV11-2
CDR3nt: TGTGCCAGCAGCTTAGTGCCAGGGCGGGTGAACACTGAAGCTTTCTTT
CDR3aa: CASSLVPGRVNTEAFF

abundance: many
j_gene: TRBJ1-4
d_gene: -
v_gene: TRBV3-1
CDR3nt: TGTGCCAGCAGCCAAGTGTCGAGTGTAAAACTGTTTTTT
CDR3aa: CASSQVSSVKLFF

abundance: few
j_gene: TRBJ2-1
d_gene: TRBD2
v_gene: TRBV25-1
CDR3nt: TGTGCCAGCAGTGAACGGGCTAGCGGGATATGGGCCTACAATGAGCAGTTCTTC
CDR3aa: CASSERASGIWAYNEQFF

abundance: many
j_gene: TRBJ1-5
d_gene: TRBD1
v_gene: TRBV15
CDR3nt: TGTGCCACCAGCAGAGCGGGACAGGGAGCCCCTCAGCCCCAGCATTTT
CDR3aa: CATSRAGQGAPQPQHF

abundance: few
j_gene: TRBJ1-6
d_gene: -
v_gene: TRBV7-9
CDR3nt: TGTGCCAGCAGCTTAGTCTCGTCACCCCTCCACTTT
CDR3aa: CASSLVSSPLHF

abundance: -
j_gene: TRBJ2-5
d_gene: -
v_gene: TRBV19
CDR3nt: TGTGCCAGTAGCCAAGCAAGGGAGACCCAGTACTTC
CDR3aa: CASSQARETQYF

abundance: many
j_gene: TRBJ2-1
d_gene: -
v_gene: TRBV7-9
CDR3nt: TGTGCCAGCAGCTTAGGGGCCCCTCCGGTCAATGAGCAGTTCTTC
CDR3aa: CASSLGAPPVNEQFF

abundance: few
j_gene: TRBJ2-1
d_gene: TRBD2
v_gene: TRBV20-1
CDR3nt: TGCAGTGCTAGAGGAACCCGGCTAGCGGGAGTTAATGAGCAGTTCTTC
CDR3aa: CSARGTRLAGVNEQFF

abundance: once
j_gene: TRBJ2-7
d_gene: -
v_gene: TRBV9
CDR3nt: TGTGCCAGCAGCGTAGTCCCAGGGCGGTCCTACAAGCAGTACTTC
CDR3aa: CASSVVPGRSYKQYF

abundance: many
j_gene: TRBJ2-3
d_gene: TRBD2
v_gene: TRBV12-3/TRBV12-4
CDR3nt: TGTGCCAGCAACCCACTAGCGGGACGCACAGATACGCAGTATTTT
CDR3aa: CASNPLAGRTDTQYF

abundance: few
j_gene: TRBJ1-2
d_gene: -
v_gene: TRBV2
CDR3nt: TGTGCCAGCAAGCTGGGGAACTATGGCTACACCTTC
CDR3aa: CASKLGNYGYTF

abundance: many
j_gene: TRBJ2-2
d_gene: -
v_gene: TRBV6-1
CDR3nt: TGTGCCACCGGGGCGACGGAGACGAACACCGGGGAGCTGTTTTTT
CDR3aa: CATGATETNTGELFF

abundance: many
j_gene: TRBJ2-1
d_gene: TRBD1
v_gene: TRBV5-1
CDR3nt: TGCGCCAGCAGCCGTGGGACAGGGTTCGATGAGCAGTTCTTC
CDR3aa: CASSRGTGFDEQFF

abundance: many
j_gene: TRBJ2-7
d_gene: -
v_gene: TRBV5-1
CDR3nt: TGCGCCAGCAGCTTGGCGACTAATGGGCGGGGTGACGAGCAGTACTTC
CDR3aa: CASSLATNGRGDEQYF

abundance: -
j_gene: TRBJ1-1
d_gene: -
v_gene: TRBV5-6
CDR3nt: TGTGCCAGCAGCTCAGGACAGTTTACTGAAGCTTTCTTT
CDR3aa: CASSSGQFTEAFF

abundance: many
j_gene: TRBJ2-1
d_gene: -
v_gene: TRBV27
CDR3nt: TGTGCCAGCAGCCTTTGGGGGCGCTGGGATGAGCAGTTCTTC
CDR3aa: CASSLWGRWDEQFF

abundance: -
j_gene: TRBJ1-5
d_gene: TRBD1
v_gene: TRBV24-1
CDR3nt: TGTGCCACCAGTGACCCGGGACAGGGGCCTTATAGCAATCAGCCCCAGCATTTT
CDR3aa: CATSDPGQGPYSNQPQHF

abundance: few
j_gene: TRBJ2-7
d_gene: TRBD2
v_gene: TRBV3-1
CDR3nt: TGTGCCAGCAGCCCCCGGGGGGTGGCTTACGAGCAGTACTTC
CDR3aa: CASSPRGVAYEQYF

abundance: many
j_gene: TRBJ2-7
d_gene: -
v_gene: TRBV5-1
CDR3nt: TGCGCCAGCAGTCTTACGGGTACCTCCTACGAGCAGTACTTC
CDR3aa: CASSLTGTSYEQYF

abundance: -
j_gene: TRBJ1-1
d_gene: -
v_gene: TRBV12-3/TRBV12-4
CDR3nt: TGTGCCAGCAGTAGGGGGGGGCTGAACATTGAAGCTTTCTTT
CDR3aa: CASSRGGLNIEAFF

abundance: many
j_gene: TRBJ2-7
d_gene: TRBD2
v_gene: TRBV28
CDR3nt: TGTGCCAGCAGCCCCGGGGGGGGAGCGGGCGAGCAGTACTTC
CDR3aa: CASSPGGGAGEQYF

abundance: many
j_gene: TRBJ1-2
d_gene: -
v_gene: TRBV28
CDR3nt: TGTGCCAGCAGTTTACCGGACAGCAGCCAGGGCTACACCTTC
CDR3aa: CASSLPDSSQGYTF

abundance: many
j_gene: TRBJ2-7
d_gene: TRBD2
v_gene: TRBV28
CDR3nt: TGTGCCAGCAGCCCAACGAAAACCGGGACTAGCGGTTATCTTAGCTCCTACGAGCAGTACTTC
CDR3aa: CASSPTKTGTSGYLSSYEQYF

abundance: few
j_gene: TRBJ2-7
d_gene: TRBD2
v_gene: TRBV6-1
CDR3nt: TGTGCCAGCACGGGAGGGCCGTCCTACGAGCAGTACTTC
CDR3aa: CASTGGPSYEQYF

abundance: few
j_gene: TRBJ2-7
d_gene: TRBD2
v_gene: TRBV10-2
CDR3nt: TGCGCCAGCAATGGAGATGGCGGGAGCCCAGCCTACGAGCAGTACTTC
CDR3aa: CASNGDGGSPAYEQYF

abundance: -
j_gene: TRBJ2-7
d_gene: -
v_gene: TRBV7-9
CDR3nt: TGTGCCAGCAGCTTAGTAAACCCGGAGCAGTACTTC
CDR3aa: CASSLVNPEQYF

abundance: many
j_gene: TRBJ2-5
d_gene: -
v_gene: TRBV7-9
CDR3nt: TGTGCCAGCAGCTCGGAAGGGGAGACCCAGTACTTC
CDR3aa: CASSSEGETQYF

abundance: few
j_gene: TRBJ2-2
d_gene: TRBD2
v_gene: TRBV14
CDR3nt: TGTGCCAGCAGCCAAGGGACTAGCGGGATTAGGGAGCTGTTTTTT
CDR3aa: CASSQGTSGIRELFF

abundance: few
j_gene: TRBJ1-2
d_gene: -
v_gene: TRBV7-9
CDR3nt: TGTGCCAGCAACAACAACCGGGGGGCAAATGGCTACACCTTC
CDR3aa: CASNNNRGANGYTF

abundance: -
j_gene: TRBJ2-7
d_gene: -
v_gene: TRBV11-2
CDR3nt: TGTGCCAGCAGCTTATTCGTTGTTCCCTACGAGCAGTACTTC
CDR3aa: CASSLFVVPYEQYF

abundance: few
j_gene: TRBJ1-5
d_gene: TRBD1
v_gene: TRBV20-1
CDR3nt: TGCAGTGCTAGAGATCCTTTTGGGGACAGCCACAATCAGCCCCAGCATTTT
CDR3aa: CSARDPFGDSHNQPQHF

abundance: many
j_gene: TRBJ2-7
d_gene: TRBD2
v_gene: TRBV4-1
CDR3nt: TGCGCCAGCAGCCAAGTTGCGGGAGACTCCTACGAGCAGTACTTC
CDR3aa: CASSQVAGDSYEQYF

abundance: many
j_gene: TRBJ1-1
d_gene: TRBD1
v_gene: TRBV3-1
CDR3nt: TGTGCCAGCAGCCACGAGGGACAGGGCTTATTCGGCACTGAAGCTTTCTTT
CDR3aa: CASSHEGQGLFGTEAFF

abundance: -
j_gene: TRBJ1-5
d_gene: TRBD1
v_gene: TRBV20-1
CDR3nt: TGCAGTGCCGGGACAGGGGGGTTTGGCAATCAGCCCCAGCATTTT
CDR3aa: CSAGTGGFGNQPQHF

abundance: many
j_gene: TRBJ1-1
d_gene: -
v_gene: TRBV7-9
CDR3nt: TGTGCCAGCAGCTTTTCAGGTGAAGCTTTCTTT
CDR3aa: CASSFSGEAFF

abundance: many
j_gene: TRBJ1-2
d_gene: -
v_gene: TRBV7-9
CDR3nt: TGTGCCAGCAGCACTACAGGGTGGGGCTACACCTTC
CDR3aa: CASSTTGWGYTF

abundance: -
j_gene: TRBJ2-5
d_gene: -
v_gene: TRBV12-3/TRBV12-4
CDR3nt: TGTGCCAGCAGGGCTAGTGAGGTGAAAGAGACCCAGTACTTC
CDR3aa: CASRASEVKETQYF

abundance: many
j_gene: TRBJ1-1
d_gene: -
v_gene: TRBV6-1
CDR3nt: TGTGCCAGCATAACACTACAGATGAACACTGAAGCTTTCTTT
CDR3aa: CASITLQMNTEAFF

abundance: many
j_gene: TRBJ2-3
d_gene: -
v_gene: TRBV7-3
CDR3nt: TGTGCCAGCAGCTCCCAGGGGAATACGCAGTATTTT
CDR3aa: CASSSQGNTQYF

abundance: few
j_gene: TRBJ1-5
d_gene: -
v_gene: TRBV20-1
CDR3nt: TGCAGTGCTAGTGGGACCTTGGATAGCAATCAGCCCCAGCATTTT
CDR3aa: CSASGTLDSNQPQHF

abundance: few
j_gene: TRBJ2-5
d_gene: -
v_gene: TRBV5-1
CDR3nt: TGCGCCAGCGCCCCGGGTGTAGGGCGGTTTGGGACCCAGTACTTC
CDR3aa: CASAPGVGRFGTQYF

abundance: -
j_gene: TRBJ2-7
d_gene: TRBD1
v_gene: TRBV12-3/TRBV12-4
CDR3nt: TGTGCCAGCAGTCAGCGGGACAGGGCAATCTACGAGCAGTACTTC
CDR3aa: CASSQRDRAIYEQYF

abundance: many
j_gene: TRBJ2-7
d_gene: -
v_gene: TRBV7-9
CDR3nt: TGTGCCAGCAGCTCCCGGGACTTGGGCGGCTACGAGCAGTACTTC
CDR3aa: CASSSRDLGGYEQYF

abundance: -
j_gene: TRBJ1-2
d_gene: -
v_gene: TRBV11-3
CDR3nt: TGTGCCAGCAGCTGGACCCCCCCGGACTATGGCTACACCTTC
CDR3aa: CASSWTPPDYGYTF

abundance: -
j_gene: TRBJ1-5
d_gene: -
v_gene: TRBV6-5
CDR3nt: TGTGCCAGCAGTTACCTCGGACGCAATCAGCCCCAGCATTTT
CDR3aa: CASSYLGRNQPQHF

abundance: -
j_gene: TRBJ2-1
d_gene: TRBD2
v_gene: TRBV11-2
CDR3nt: TGTGCCAGCAGAAGACTAGCGGGAGGGCCACAGGAGCAGTTCTTC
CDR3aa: CASRRLAGGPQEQFF

abundance: many
j_gene: TRBJ2-7
d_gene: -
v_gene: TRBV11-2
CDR3nt: TGTGCCAGCAGCTTTGGACCTCAATACGAGCAGTACTTC
CDR3aa: CASSFGPQYEQYF

abundance: many
j_gene: TRBJ1-1
d_gene: -
v_gene: TRBV29-1
CDR3nt: TGCAGCGTTGAAACTGAGGCGAACACTGAAGCTTTCTTT
CDR3aa: CSVETEANTEAFF